The clone carrying this TCR beta chain has at least ten counts. The data derive from a study of T-cell reconstitution after alpha-beta-depleted transplantation in children. The germline CDR1 and CDR2 sequences are WSHSY and SAAADI. The CDR3 length is 17 residues. Trimming cost V 0 bases and J 6 bases, with 20 bases left between them. Unique molecular identifiers featured in how the TCRbeta library was prepared. Via MiXCR, TCRdb re-called the PCR reads, giving one row per CDR3 protein. In the table there are approximately 350,000 distinct CDR3 sequences, approximately 10% of which are singletons. The receptor's source is a human donor who donated a stem cell graft to a child with acute lymphoblastic leukemia. Specimen: PBMCs from the stem cell graft donor, collected from the stem cell graft. The chain is built from TRBV10-2 and TRBJ1-2; D uncertain. CDR3 sequence (DNA): TGCGCCAGCAGTGAGTCTCTTCTTGGGAGTAAGGTCCATGGCTACACCTTC. It is translated as CASSESLLGSKVHGYTF.